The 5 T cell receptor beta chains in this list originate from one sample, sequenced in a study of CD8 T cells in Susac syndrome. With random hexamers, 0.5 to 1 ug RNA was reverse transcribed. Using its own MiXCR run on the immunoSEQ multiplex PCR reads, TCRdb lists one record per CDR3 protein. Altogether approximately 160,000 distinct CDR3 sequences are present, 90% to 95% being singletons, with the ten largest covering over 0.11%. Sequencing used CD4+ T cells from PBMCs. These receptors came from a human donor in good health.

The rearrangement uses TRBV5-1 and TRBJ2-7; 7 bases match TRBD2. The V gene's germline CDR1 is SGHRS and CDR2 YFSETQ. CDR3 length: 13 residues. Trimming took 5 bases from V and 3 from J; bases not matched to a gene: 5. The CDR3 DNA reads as TGCGCCAGCAGTTCAGGGAGGGGCTACGAGCAGTACTTC. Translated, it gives CASSSGRGYEQYF.

Written as DNA, the CDR3 is TGTGCCAGCAGCCGAGGAGGGTCCGATCAGCCCCAGCATTTT. It specifies CASSRGGSDQPQHF. The rearrangement uses TRBV7-9 and TRBJ1-5; D is uncertain. The V end was cut by 5 bases, the J end by 5 bases, with 13 bases between. From germline, CDR1 is SEHNR and CDR2 FQNEAQ (reference sequence). The CDR3 consists of 14 residues.

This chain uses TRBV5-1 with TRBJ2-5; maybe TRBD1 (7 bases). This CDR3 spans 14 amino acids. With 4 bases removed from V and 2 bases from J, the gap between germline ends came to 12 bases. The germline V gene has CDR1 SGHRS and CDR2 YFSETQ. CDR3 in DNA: TGCGCCAGCAGCGCGACAGGGACTCAAGAGACCCAGTACTTC. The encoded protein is CASSATGTQETQYF.

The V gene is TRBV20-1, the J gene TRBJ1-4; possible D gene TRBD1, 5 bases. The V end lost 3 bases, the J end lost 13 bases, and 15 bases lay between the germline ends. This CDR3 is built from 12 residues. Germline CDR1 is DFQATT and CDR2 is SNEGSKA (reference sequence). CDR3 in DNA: TGCAGTGCTAGTGCCGGGACCCGAATACTGTTTTTT. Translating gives CSASAGTRILFF.

The CDR3 DNA sequence: TGTGCCAGCTCGCTTCGGGACGGGTCAAATTCACCCCTCCACTTT. Its translation is CASSLRDGSNSPLHF. V gene TRBV18 combines with J gene TRBJ1-6, with D possibly TRBD1 on 5 matching bases. This CDR3 is 15 amino acids long. V gave up 6 bases and J gave up 7 bases, with 16 bases separating them. Germline CDR1 reads KGHSH; CDR2 reads LQKENI.